The source of this TCR beta chain is a study of T cells in Graves' hyperthyroidism and ophthalmopathy. About this clonotype itself: Its specificity is not known.

CDR1 is SGHDN, CDR2 FVKESK, per germline. The CDR3 is made up of 12 amino acids. V was cut by 1 base and J by 8 bases, with 7 bases left in between. Points from the study as a whole: Expanded thyroid clonotypes (above 0.001) were mostly also found in blood. It was a median 6.5 months before onset that the model predicted ophthalmopathy.

Uncontrolled infections, other autoimmune diseases, pregnancy or lactation led to exclusion of patients. It was RNA transcripts that yielded the amplified TCR beta CDR3 regions. During a first-round RT-PCR of the TCR CDR3, the HTBI primer set was used. TCRdb called the multiplex PCR reads again in MiXCR, with one record for every CDR3 protein. The profile shows more than 500,000 distinct CDR3 sequences, 14% to 15% of them singletons. Sequencing was carried out using blood. The chain recombines TRBV14 with TRBJ2-3; D is ambiguous. This TCR was sampled from a woman aged 35 to 49 with Graves' ophthalmopathy. The CDR3 sequence: CASSQVGPTQYF. The CDR3 region has the DNA TGTGCCAGCAGCCAAGTAGGACCTACGCAGTATTTT.